This section outlines one T cell receptor beta chain sequence together with its context. Only in-frame clones appear in the TCRdb table, and some are missing; sequencing was by immunoSEQ multiplex PCR. The table shows approximately 170,000 clones, with 90% occurring only once. This sample is part of a study of control samples from healthy donors and cancer patients. Germline lookup yields CDR1 SGHRS and CDR2 YFSETQ. The length of the CDR3 is 16 residues. With 3 bases clipped from V and 6 bases from J, the junction kept 10 bases outside the gene matches. The chain employs TRBV5-1 and TRBJ2-7, with 12 bases aligning to TRBD1. Sequencing was carried out using blood. The receptor was isolated from a woman between 45 and 65 years old in good health. The CDR3 DNA reads as TGCGCCAGCAGCTGGAAGGGACAGGGGGCGGCCGGCGAGCAGTACTTC. Amino acid sequence: CASSWKGQGAAGEQYF.